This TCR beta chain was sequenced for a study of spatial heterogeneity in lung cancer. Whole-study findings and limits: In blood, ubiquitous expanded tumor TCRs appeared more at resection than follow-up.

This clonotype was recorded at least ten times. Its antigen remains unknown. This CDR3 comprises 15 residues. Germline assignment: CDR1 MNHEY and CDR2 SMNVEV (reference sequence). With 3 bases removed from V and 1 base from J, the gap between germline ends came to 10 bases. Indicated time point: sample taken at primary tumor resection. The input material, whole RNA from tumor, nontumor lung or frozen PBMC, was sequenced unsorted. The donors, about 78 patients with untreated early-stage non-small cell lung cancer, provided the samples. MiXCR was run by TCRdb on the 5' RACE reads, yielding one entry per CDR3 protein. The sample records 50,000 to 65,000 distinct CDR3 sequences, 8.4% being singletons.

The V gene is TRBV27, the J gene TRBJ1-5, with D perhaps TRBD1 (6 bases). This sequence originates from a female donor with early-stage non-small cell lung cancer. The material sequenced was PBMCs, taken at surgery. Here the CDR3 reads CASSFTGRSNQPQHF. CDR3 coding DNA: TGTGCCAGCAGTTTCACAGGGAGGAGCAATCAGCCCCAGCATTTT.